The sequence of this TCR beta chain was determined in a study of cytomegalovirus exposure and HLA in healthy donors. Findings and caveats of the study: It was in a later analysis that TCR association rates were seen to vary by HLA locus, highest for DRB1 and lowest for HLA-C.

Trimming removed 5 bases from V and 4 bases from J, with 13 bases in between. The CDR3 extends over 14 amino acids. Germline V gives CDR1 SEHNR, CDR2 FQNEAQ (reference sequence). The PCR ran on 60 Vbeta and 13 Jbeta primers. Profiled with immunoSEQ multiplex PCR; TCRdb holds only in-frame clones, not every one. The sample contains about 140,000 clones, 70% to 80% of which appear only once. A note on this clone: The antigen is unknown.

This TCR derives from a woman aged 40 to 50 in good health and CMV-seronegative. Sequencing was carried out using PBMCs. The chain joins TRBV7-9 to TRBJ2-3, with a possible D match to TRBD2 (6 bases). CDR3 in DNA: TGTGCCAGCAGCCCCAGGAGGGGATCAGATACGCAGTATTTT. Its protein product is CASSPRRGSDTQYF.